Below, 21 T cell receptor beta chains from the same sample are listed, as sequenced in a study of early T cells in non-severe SARS-CoV-2 infection. MiXCR, run by TCRdb on the 5' RACE reads, gives a single entry per CDR3 protein. The table records more than 65,000 distinct CDR3 sequences, roughly 13% of them present only once. Sequences were obtained from whole blood. These receptors were obtained from an adult who was a healthcare worker with PCR-confirmed SARS-CoV-2 infection or an uninfected control (not recorded which).

This clonotype has just a few counts. The rearrangement links TRBV10-3 to TRBJ2-3; TRBD2 is a possible D gene (5 bases). Germline V lookup: CDR1 ENHRY, CDR2 SYGVKD. V was shortened by 8 bases and J by 1 base, with 7 bases between the two germline ends. This CDR3 has 12 residues. The chain's CDR3 is CAIGAGTDTQYF. In DNA, the CDR3 is TGTGCCATCGGAGCGGGCACAGATACGCAGTATTTT.

This clonotype was observed a handful of times. This sequence joins TRBV10-2 and TRBJ2-5; 7 nucleotides line up with TRBD1. The CDR3 is made up of 13 amino acids. Unmatched junction bases numbered 3, after V lost 6 bases and J lost 2 bases. CDR1 WSHSY and CDR2 SAAADI come from the germline V gene. As DNA, the CDR3 is TGCGCCAGCAGCGGGACAGCACAAGAGACCCAGTACTTC. Its translation is CASSGTAQETQYF.

This clonotype was seen only a few times. This chain links TRBV27 with TRBJ2-7; D is undetermined. V lost 2 bases and J lost 3, with 8 bases in between. CDR3 length: 13 residues. Germline V gene sequence: CDR1 MNHEY, CDR2 SMNVEV (reference sequence). CDR3 DNA: TGTGCCAGCAGTTTACAGAGGAGCTACGAGCAGTACTTC. Amino acid sequence: CASSLQRSYEQYF.

This clonotype was detected many times. The junction departs from germline at one end; a sequencing error may be responsible. The chain couples TRBV27 to TRBJ2-3; 9 bases map to TRBD2. Germline values: CDR1 MNHEY, CDR2 SMNVEV (reference sequence). CDR3 length equals 17 residues. The CDR3 is CASSLLGLRGGLDTQYF. The CDR3 DNA is TGTGCCAGCAGCTTATTGGGGCTGCGGGGGGGCCTAGATACGCAGTATTTT.

This clonotype was seen repeatedly, ten times or more. The chain links TRBV10-1 to TRBJ1-1; D not certain. This CDR3 is 12 amino acids long. V was clipped by 0 bases and J by 1 base, with 0 bases between them. Germline V lookup: CDR1 WNHNN, CDR2 SYGVQD (reference sequence). For the CDR3, the DNA is TGCGCCAGCAGTGAGTCGAACACTGAAGCTTTCTTT. Its protein is CASSESNTEAFF.

This clonotype has at least ten counts. The rearrangement links TRBV6-2 or TRBV6-3 to TRBJ2-1; 8 bases map to TRBD2. From germline, CDR1 is MNHEY and CDR2 SVGEGT. V lost 5 bases and J lost 5; bases outside the gene matches: 5. CDR3 size: 14 residues. Here the CDR3 DNA reads TGTGCCAGCAGTCATCTAGCGGGCCACAATGAGCAGTTCTTC. This encodes CASSHLAGHNEQFF.

This chain joins TRBV9 and TRBJ2-2, with D possibly matching TRBD1 (5 bases). Trimming cost V 4 bases and J 2 bases, with 12 bases left between them. CDR3 length: 15 residues. The germline gives CDR1 SGDLS, CDR2 YYNGEE. As DNA, the CDR3 is TGTGCCAGCAGCTCCAGGACACAAAACACCGGGGAGCTGTTTTTT. It is translated as CASSSRTQNTGELFF.

This clonotype was detected a few times. The chain carries TRBV5-1 and TRBJ2-1; 11 bases fit TRBD2. V shed 3 bases, J shed 5 bases, and the junction held 7 bases outside the gene matches. The CDR3 contains 16 residues. CDR1 is SGHRS, CDR2 YFSETQ, per germline. CDR3 in amino acids: CASSSTSGGTNNEQFF. CDR3 nucleotides: TGCGCCAGCAGCTCAACTAGCGGGGGTACAAACAATGAGCAGTTCTTC.

This clonotype has a handful of counts. V usage is TRBV6-5 and J usage is TRBJ1-2; the D is unclear. V was cut by 10 bases and J by 0 bases, with 6 bases left in between. The CDR3 spans 11 residues. The germline V gene encodes CDR1 MNHEY and CDR2 SVGAGI. The CDR3 DNA sequence: TGTGCCACCGCGGCTAACTATGGCTACACCTTC. Protein: CATAANYGYTF.

This clonotype showed up many times. The rearrangement joins TRBV7-6 to TRBJ1-1; no clear D. Germline CDR1 SGHVS, CDR2 FNYEAQ. V shed 4 bases and J shed 5 bases, with 14 bases lying between them. The CDR3 contains 14 residues. CDR3 DNA: TGTGCCAGCAGCTCGAACCCTCGAGAGACTGAAGCTTTCTTT. Protein product: CASSSNPRETEAFF.

This clonotype was recorded many times. The gene calls are TRBV20-1 and TRBJ2-3; TRBD2 agrees at 11 bases. The length of the CDR3 is 18 residues. Germline CDR1 is DFQATT and CDR2 is SNEGSKA (reference sequence). V trimming: 1 base; J trimming: 0 bases; junction bases outside the gene matches: 9. The DNA of the CDR3 is TGCAGTGCTAGAGGGCGCGGTAGCGGGGGGGCCAGCACAGATACGCAGTATTTT. It encodes CSARGRGSGGASTDTQYF.

This chain uses TRBV2 with TRBJ1-1, with D unclear. CDR3 length: 13 amino acids. Trimming left V 2 bases short and J 2 bases short, with 6 bases between. CDR1 is SNHLY, CDR2 FYNNEI, per germline. The CDR3 DNA reads as TGTGCCAGCAGTGAACAGGTCAACACTGAAGCTTTCTTT. Translated: CASSEQVNTEAFF. Based on the CDR3 plus reference TRBV2 and TRBJ1-1, the full variable domain is EPEVTQTPSHQVTQMGQEVILRCVPISNHLYFYWYRQILGQKVEFLVSFYNNEISEKSEIFDDQFSVERPDGSNFTLKIRSTKLEDSAMYFCASSEQVNTEAFFGQGTRLTVV.

The chain recombines TRBV9 with TRBJ2-1; tentative D call: TRBD2 (6 bases). CDR1 and CDR2 from the germline V gene are SGDLS and YYNGEE. This CDR3 region has 14 residues. Between the trimmed V and J ends, which lost 0 bases and 7 bases, there was a span of 11 bases. The DNA for the CDR3 is TGTGCCAGCAGCGTAGAGGACTACTCTAATGAGCAGTTCTTC. It specifies CASSVEDYSNEQFF.

V is TRBV12-5 and J is TRBJ2-2; 10 nucleotides align to TRBD1. Unmatched junction bases numbered 3, after V lost 5 bases and J lost 3 bases. Germline V CDR1 and CDR2: LGHNT, FRNRAP. The CDR3 covers 15 residues. As DNA, the CDR3 is TGTGCTAGTGGTCTGACAGGGGGCTACACCGGGGAGCTGTTTTTT. This encodes CASGLTGGYTGELFF. The full variable domain, its missing parts supplied by reference TRBV12-5 and TRBJ2-2, is DARVTQTPRHKVTEMGQEVTMRCQPILGHNTVFWYRQTMMQGLELLAYFRNRAPLDDSGMPKDRFSAEMPDATLATLKIQPSEPRDSAVYFCASGLTGGYTGELFFGEGSRLTVL.

This clonotype was seen at least ten times. This rearrangement joins TRBV10-1 to TRBJ2-1; 9 bases are a match to TRBD1. This CDR3 is built from 13 residues. The J segment lost 7 bases and the V segment lost 7 bases, leaving 5 bases of the junction unmatched. Germline V gene lookup returns CDR1 WNHNN and CDR2 SYGVQD (reference sequence). The CDR3 loop is CASNRDRENEQFF. The CDR3 nucleotides read TGCGCCAGCAACCGGGACAGGGAAAATGAGCAGTTCTTC.

This clonotype was seen a few times. The rearrangement uses TRBV12-3 or TRBV12-4 and TRBJ2-1, with 11 nucleotides matching TRBD2. This CDR3 comprises 14 residues. V lost 6 bases and J lost 5; bases outside the gene matches: 3. CDR3 bases: TGTGCCAGCAGCTTTAGCGGGGGGGACAATGAGCAGTTCTTC. Amino acid sequence: CASSFSGGDNEQFF.

This clonotype has more than one count but fewer than ten. The gene calls are TRBV13 and TRBJ2-5, with D perhaps matching TRBD1 (6 bases). Trimming left V 3 bases short and J 0 bases short, with 8 bases between. The CDR3 is 14 residues long. Germline lookup yields CDR1 PRHDT and CDR2 FYEKMQ (reference sequence). CDR3 loop: CASSFRTDQETQYF. The CDR3, as DNA: TGTGCCAGCAGCTTCAGGACAGACCAAGAGACCCAGTACTTC.

This clonotype was found a few times. The chain joins TRBV7-9 to TRBJ2-7; TRBD1 might be the D (6 bases). Germline lookup yields CDR1 SEHNR and CDR2 FQNEAQ (reference sequence). CDR3 length: 15 residues. The V end lost 1 base, the J end lost 3 bases, and 13 bases lay between the germline ends. The CDR3 reads CASSLVRQGIYEQYF. Written as DNA, the CDR3 is TGTGCCAGCAGCTTAGTTAGGCAGGGGATCTACGAGCAGTACTTC.

In this sample, this clonotype turned up many times. The chain joins TRBV11-2 to TRBJ2-5, with 7 bases that match TRBD2. In germline, CDR1 is SGHAT, CDR2 FQNNGV. The CDR3 is made up of 16 amino acids. V lost 5 bases, J lost 2 bases, and 11 bases stayed unmatched. CDR3 amino acids: CASSPPGLRGQETQYF. In DNA form, the CDR3 reads TGTGCCAGCAGCCCCCCGGGTTTGCGGGGGCAAGAGACCCAGTACTTC.

The rearrangement uses TRBV7-9 and TRBJ1-2, with D possibly matching TRBD1 (5 bases). The germline V gene encodes CDR1 SEHNR and CDR2 FQNEAQ (reference sequence). Trimming shortened V by 5 bases and J by 6 bases, and 16 bases separated the two germline ends. This CDR3 is built from 14 residues. The CDR3 loop is CASSPSQGLNGYTF. The CDR3 nucleotides read TGTGCCAGCAGCCCCTCCCAGGGATTAAATGGCTACACCTTC.

This clonotype was picked up a small number of times. The CDR3 loop is CASSLSGYGRYENEQFF. The CDR3 region has the DNA TGTGCCAGCAGCTTATCGGGGTACGGGAGGTATGAGAATGAGCAGTTCTTC. This sequence joins TRBV7-2 and TRBJ2-1; 7 nucleotides agree with TRBD2. The CDR3 runs 17 residues. Germline lookup yields CDR1 SGHTA and CDR2 FQGNSA. V gave up 2 bases and J gave up 7 bases; unmatched junction bases: 14.